Described below is a single T cell receptor beta chain sequence and its context. In the original analysis: Reference gene primer amplification gave nucleated cell count estimates. The table came from immunoSEQ multiplex PCR; TCRdb's copy has only in-frame clones and leaves some out. D and trimming were read from the DNA, whereas the V and J calls and clone size are those reported in that table. The table includes fewer than 80,000 clones, about nine tenths detected once. This sample is drawn from a study of blood T cell repertoires in COVID-19. At the level of the study: From T cells, B-cell-depleted T cells, or PBMCs came the material, which was cDNA or gDNA.

With V trimmed by 3 bases and J by 2 bases, 3 bases remained unmatched. In germline, CDR1 is MGHDK, CDR2 SYGVNS. CDR3 size: 15 residues. The chain is built from TRBV25-1 and TRBJ2-3; TRBD1 matches at 9 bases. Sample: peripheral blood. This clonotype was obtained from a human donor in a cohort sampled during active COVID-19. The DNA for the CDR3 is TGTGCCAGCAGTGACCGGGACAGGGTCACAGATACGCAGTATTTT. Translating gives CASSDRDRVTDTQYF.